This entry describes one T cell receptor (beta chain). This clonotype came up many times. The specificity of this receptor is unknown. The record has no base qualities; no much larger clone is one base away. This record comes from a study of tumor-infiltrating lymphocytes in primary liver carcinoma (dated by TCRdb to about 2017). Regarding the research as a whole: Roughly five patients with histopathologically diagnosed primary liver carcinoma underwent surgical resection in China between November 2015 and 2016. Samples yielded roughly 3.5 to 7.13 million productive TCRbeta reads; read depth did not differ significantly between tissue types. TCRbeta repertoire sequencing covered about 35 specimens from 5 patients: about 25 tumor regions, 5 adjacent noncancerous liver tissues and 5 peripheral blood samples. Tumors of the five patients were stage T1-T3 N0M0 with maximum diameters of about 4.2 to 11 cm. The study combined TCRbeta repertoire sequencing, expression microarrays and whole-exome sequencing across five regions of each liver tumor, with adjacent normal tissue and blood. High reproducibility was observed for the technical replicate repertoires, with mean shared-clone rates approximately 0.9 and correlation coefficients above 0.95. Of the five patients, three men and two women aged 30 to 69 years, four had hepatocellular carcinoma and one had combined HCC and intrahepatic cholangiocarcinoma. What the study reported, not specific to this receptor: With just a handful of patients in the study, the authors point out that the findings should be validated in a larger study. Only the TCR beta chain was sequenced, so true repertoire diversity is likely underestimated because unpaired alpha chains were not captured. The top 250 clones accounted for a significantly greater share of the repertoire in tumors than in blood (p = 0.039). Because the samples were bulk and unsorted, CD4+ and CD8+ T cell repertoires could not be compared. Consistent with antigen-driven expansion, pairs of tumor regions showed higher repertoire overlap (mean roughly 36%) than either tumor-adjacent pairs (approximately 17%) or tumor-blood pairs (around 15%).

Blood RNA was extracted from unsorted whole blood using TRIzol reagent, and germline DNA was obtained with the DNeasy Blood & Tissue kit. Patients had chronic HBV infection and were treatment-naive at sampling. Before surgery, four milliliters of peripheral blood were collected into K2EDTA tubes. After removal of 5 bases from V and 3 bases from J, the junction retains 2 bases not matched to a gene. Its CDR3 holds 13 amino acids, cysteine through phenylalanine. Kept here is only the CDR3 DNA, which spans 39 bases and is read in frame from base 1. CDR1 MGHRA and CDR2 YSYEKL are derived from the germline V gene. A constant-region primer and ProtoScript II reverse transcriptase were used to reverse-transcribe TCRbeta-specific cDNA from about 500 ng total RNA. TCRbeta libraries were built with three nested multiplex PCR rounds, a slightly modified ARM-PCR procedure. Each of the first two PCR rounds ran for about 10 cycles using multiplex TRBV1-TRBV30 forward primers together with a Cbeta reverse primer. Sample barcodes and Illumina adapters were added in a final 25-cycle PCR using Deep VentR polymerase. Before sequencing, amplicons between 200 and 500 bp were purified from gel using a QIAquick gel extraction kit. An Illumina HiSeq 2500 was used to sequence the TCRbeta amplicons, generating 250-bp paired-end reads. In the authors' own workflow: To recover full CDR3 sequences, reads were quality-trimmed using Trimmomatic v0.33 and paired reads were then merged using FLASH v1.2.11. V, D and J germline segments were assigned to the rearranged TCRbeta sequences by MiGEC v1.2.1b. Clonotype statistics and Shannon-Wiener diversity indices were computed with VDJtools v1.0.0. To reduce sampling bias, subsequent analyses other than the diversity analysis used only the 250 most abundant clonotypes in each sample. TCRdb applied fastp at Q25 and MiXCR to the public reads, then kept only in-frame beta chains. One record per CDR3 amino acid sequence lists the most common genes and DNA. Here the V and J calls rest on TCRdb's processing, not on the authors' analysis. The sample table lists 300,000 to 350,000 distinct CDR3 sequences, about 65% of them with a count of one. The ten largest clones capture roughly 6% of the sample.

This clonotype was sampled from a man aged 35 to 55 with primary liver carcinoma and hepatitis B virus infection. Material: peripheral blood. The V and J segments used are TRBV4-1 and TRBJ2-7; 9 bases in the junction line up with TRBD2. In nucleotides, the sequence is TGCGCCAGCAGCGGGCGGGAGGGCTACGAGCAGTACTTC. Its amino acids are CASSGREGYEQYF.